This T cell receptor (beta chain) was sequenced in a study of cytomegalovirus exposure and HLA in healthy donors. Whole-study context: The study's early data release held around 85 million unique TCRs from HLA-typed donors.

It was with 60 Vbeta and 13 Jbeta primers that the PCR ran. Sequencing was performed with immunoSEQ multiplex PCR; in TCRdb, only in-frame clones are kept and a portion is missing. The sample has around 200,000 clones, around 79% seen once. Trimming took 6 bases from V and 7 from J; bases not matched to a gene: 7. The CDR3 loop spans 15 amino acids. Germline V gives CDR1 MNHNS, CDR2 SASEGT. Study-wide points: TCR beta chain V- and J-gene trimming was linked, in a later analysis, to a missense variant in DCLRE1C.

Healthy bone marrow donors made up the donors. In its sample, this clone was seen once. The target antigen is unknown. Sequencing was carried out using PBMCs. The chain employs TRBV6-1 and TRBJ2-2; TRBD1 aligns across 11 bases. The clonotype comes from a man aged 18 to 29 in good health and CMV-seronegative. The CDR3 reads CASRAGTGGGGELFF. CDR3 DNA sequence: TGTGCCAGCAGGGCCGGGACAGGGGGAGGCGGGGAGCTGTTTTTT.